This is a list of T cell receptor beta chains from one sample in a study of CD8 T cells in Susac syndrome. Via MiXCR, TCRdb re-called the immunoSEQ multiplex PCR reads, giving one row per CDR3 protein. Here the sample spans under 150,000 distinct CDR3 sequences, around nine tenths being singletons. Material: CD8+ T cells from PBMCs. These receptors all come from a human donor with multiple sclerosis. CDR3s leave out the opening cysteine and the closing phenylalanine or tryptophan. A row's size may be missing; if present it is once, few, many or a size class.

TRBV24-1	14	.	TRBJ2-2	ATSFGIGRMVGELF
TRBV2	11	.	TRBJ1-1	ASEAGANTEAF
TRBV3-1	10	.	TRBJ1-1	ASAQGDTEAF
TRBV27	11	few	TRBJ1-1	ASSLSVGTEAF
TRBV6-5	15	.	TRBJ2-1	ASSSRDFSPSYNEQF
TRBV15	13	.	TRBJ1-1	ATSGIYEPHTEAF
TRBV28	11	.	TRBJ1-1	ASSLVLDTEAF
TRBV7-3	13	.	TRBJ2-1	ASSLLRTSGTEQF
TRBV20-1	9	.	TRBJ2-2	SARQNGELF
TRBV5-1	10	.	TRBJ2-7	ASSTSGWEQY
TRBV6-2/TRBV6-3	11	once	TRBJ2-7	AAGRGQLVEQY
TRBV3-1	19	.	TRBJ2-3	ASSQDGLADRWGTRTDTQY
TRBV6-5	12	.	TRBJ2-6	ASSPQVGANVLT
TRBV11-2	13	.	TRBJ1-1	ASTSKSGVGTEAF
TRBV13	15	.	TRBJ2-7	ASSLMYAGRSNYEQY
TRBV6-4	12	.	TRBJ2-3	ASSDSGLTDTQY
TRBV14	15	.	TRBJ2-1	ASSQDLPLSSYNEQF
TRBV27	12	.	TRBJ2-7	ATSINPQTYEQY
TRBV27	11	.	TRBJ2-1	ASSLSTGDEQF
TRBV28	13	.	TRBJ1-2	ASSPTMGGNYGYT
TRBV10-3	14	.	TRBJ2-1	AISHYGTSGSDEQF
TRBV7-9	11	.	TRBJ1-1	ASSLAPSTEAF
TRBV2	12	.	TRBJ2-2	ASSADRAAGELF
TRBV9	12	.	TRBJ1-1	ASSVEEGNTEAF
TRBV30	13	.	TRBJ2-7	AWRGHTGITDEQY
TRBV9	15	.	TRBJ2-2	ASSVQQGIDDTGELF
TRBV7-9	13	.	TRBJ2-1	ASSISGTSYNEQF
TRBV12-3/TRBV12-4	11	.	TRBJ1-5	ASRFSWDQPQH
TRBV4-2	13	.	TRBJ2-1	ASSQELAVYNEQF
TRBV23-1	10	.	TRBJ2-3	ASSHTWDTQY
TRBV20-1	12	.	TRBJ1-4	SATHRGRNEKLF
TRBV4-1	12	.	TRBJ2-1	ASREASGYNEQF
TRBV6-2/TRBV6-3	11	.	TRBJ2-5	ASSDRLQETQY
TRBV21-1	14	once	TRBJ2-7	ASILRGRKASYEQY
TRBV4-1	15	.	TRBJ2-5	ASSQEPSGAYQETQY
TRBV4-3	18	few	TRBJ2-2	ASSQGLGPLAGVDTGELF
TRBV14	11	once	TRBJ2-1	AIQPIDRDGQF
TRBV24-1	13	.	TRBJ2-5	ATSDWGTGGETQY
TRBV18	12	once	TRBJ2-7	ASSARDTRGEQY
TRBV24-1	12	few	TRBJ1-5	ATSELDRDQPQH
TRBV7-9	13	.	TRBJ2-7	ASSATGTAAYEQY
TRBV7-2	11	.	TRBJ1-2	ASSFLKLDGYT
TRBV19	13	.	TRBJ1-5	ASSNWDGINQPQH
TRBV18	11	once	TRBJ2-5	ASSPPGEETQY
TRBV11-2	11	.	TRBJ1-1	ASSLKPAEEAF
TRBV3-1	15	once	TRBJ2-2	ASSQDVGLENTGELF
TRBV27	10	.	TRBJ2-1	ASSRGHNEQF
TRBV4-2	14	.	TRBJ2-1	ASSQDSSGRSIEQF
TRBV30	14	.	TRBJ1-1	AWSAAEQGPNTEAF
TRBV9	13	.	TRBJ2-1	ASSVGKRSYNEQF
TRBV28	12	.	TRBJ1-1	ASSFAEVNTEAF
TRBV7-9	13	.	TRBJ2-7	ASSLVTGIHYEQY
TRBV29-1	12	.	TRBJ2-7	SVRDGGSSYEQY
TRBV4-1	14	.	TRBJ1-5	ASSLSREGSNQPQH